The rows below give T cell receptor beta chains drawn from one sample of a study of blood T cell repertoires in COVID-19. Sequencing was performed with immunoSEQ multiplex PCR; in TCRdb, only in-frame clones are kept and a portion is missing. The table includes 200,000 to 250,000 clones, 65% to 90% detected once. Material: peripheral blood. These receptors came from a woman in her sixties or seventies with COVID-19, enrolled during active disease. Both conserved end residues are part of each CDR3. D genes are given only for firm matches. Expanded clones are given a class, and other clones once, few, many or no size at all.

CDR3nt	CDR3aa	len	d_gene	abundance	v_gene	j_gene
TGTGCCAGCAGTACAGGACTAGCGGGGGCCCACACCGGGGAGCTGTTTTTT	CASSTGLAGAHTGELFF	17	TRBD2	few	TRBV6-2/TRBV6-3	TRBJ2-2
TGTGCCAGCTCTCTATATACAGGGGCCGCCGCGGCGAGAGCTTTCTTT	CASSLYTGAAAARAFF	16	TRBD1	.	TRBV19	TRBJ1-1
TGTGCCAGCAGCTTACGGATTGGAAGCGGGAGAATAACAGATACGCAGTATTTT	CASSLRIGSGRITDTQYF	18	TRBD2	.	TRBV11-3	TRBJ2-3
TGTGCCAGCAGCCAGACTTCAGAGACCCAGTACTTC	CASSQTSETQYF	12	.	.	TRBV12-3/TRBV12-4	TRBJ2-5
TGTGCCAGCCAAAGGGGACAGTATTCCTACGAGCAGTACTTC	CASQRGQYSYEQYF	14	TRBD1	few	TRBV6-5	TRBJ2-7
TGTGCCAGCAGTTCCCGCGCCGGGGGGCCCTACGAGCAGTACTTC	CASSSRAGGPYEQYF	15	.	few	TRBV7-2	TRBJ2-7
TGTGCCAGCACCATAGACAGGGGCTATGGCTACACCTTC	CASTIDRGYGYTF	13	TRBD1	.	TRBV7-2	TRBJ1-2
TGTGCCAGCAGTGAACTCCCCAGGGGATTAAATCAGCCCCAGCATTTT	CASSELPRGLNQPQHF	16	.	.	TRBV6-1	TRBJ1-5
TGTGCCAGCAGCTTAGTAAGATTGACTGACTACCCTTCTGAAGCTTTCTTT	CASSLVRLTDYPSEAFF	17	.	.	TRBV7-9	TRBJ1-1
TGTGCCAGCAGCTTAGATCAGGGGACAAAAGAGACCCAGTACTTC	CASSLDQGTKETQYF	15	.	.	TRBV11-3	TRBJ2-5
TGTGCCAGCAGTTACGGATCAGGGGGATGGAACACTGAAGCTTTCTTT	CASSYGSGGWNTEAFF	16	TRBD1	once	TRBV6-5	TRBJ1-1
TGCGCCAGCAGCTTGGAATATACGGGAGCGGGCACAGATACGCAGTATTTT	CASSLEYTGAGTDTQYF	17	.	.	TRBV5-1	TRBJ2-3
TGTGCCAGCGCGGAACCAAACACTAACTATGGCTACACCTTC	CASAEPNTNYGYTF	14	.	.	TRBV18	TRBJ1-2
TGCGCCAGCAGCTTATACAGGGAACACCAAGAGACCCAGTACTTC	CASSLYREHQETQYF	15	.	.	TRBV5-1	TRBJ2-5
TGTGCCAGCAGCGCGATGGGGACTAGCGTCGATGAGCAGTTCTTC	CASSAMGTSVDEQFF	15	TRBD2	once	TRBV7-3	TRBJ2-1
TGTGCCAGCAGCTTAGACTGGGCAGGGGGCCGTAATTCACCCCTCCACTTT	CASSLDWAGGRNSPLHF	17	TRBD1	.	TRBV7-9	TRBJ1-6
TGTGCCAGCAGCTTTGGACAGGGCCACTCTGGAAACACCATATATTTT	CASSFGQGHSGNTIYF	16	TRBD1	.	TRBV7-2	TRBJ1-3
TGTGCCAGCAGCCCGGGACAGGGATTGGACAATGAGCAGTTCTTC	CASSPGQGLDNEQFF	15	TRBD1	.	TRBV7-3	TRBJ2-1
TGTGCCTGGAGTCCAAGTGGGGGCATATCCTATAATTCACCCCTCCACTTT	CAWSPSGGISYNSPLHF	17	.	.	TRBV30	TRBJ1-6
TGTGCCAGCAGTCCCCTATTGGGCGTAGTGGTAACTAATGAAAAACTGTTTTTT	CASSPLLGVVVTNEKLFF	18	.	.	TRBV27	TRBJ1-4
TGTGCCAGCAGCCCCAGACTGATCGGGGGGACGAGCTATGGCTACACCTTC	CASSPRLIGGTSYGYTF	17	.	.	TRBV9	TRBJ1-2
TGTGCCAGTAGTCCCCCGACAGGCTGGAACACCGGGGAGCTGTTTTTT	CASSPPTGWNTGELFF	16	.	.	TRBV19	TRBJ2-2
TGTGCCAGTAGTCCGACCGGGGATTCACCCCTCCACTTT	CASSPTGDSPLHF	13	.	few	TRBV19	TRBJ1-6
TGTGCCAGTAGTATAGATCGTGGTAGCGGGACCTCCCTAGGGGAGCAGTACTTC	CASSIDRGSGTSLGEQYF	18	TRBD2	.	TRBV19	TRBJ2-7
TGTGCCAGCAGCCTCGGGACAGTCAACTACGAGCAGTACTTC	CASSLGTVNYEQYF	14	TRBD1	.	TRBV3-1/TRBV3-2	TRBJ2-7
TGCGCCAGCAGTGAGTCGACGGGTAGCGGGTTCAATGAGCAGTTCTTC	CASSESTGSGFNEQFF	16	TRBD2	.	TRBV10-2	TRBJ2-1
TGTGCCAGTAGTCCTCACCCGGGACTAGCGAGTTACGAGCAGTACTTC	CASSPHPGLASYEQYF	16	TRBD2	once	TRBV19	TRBJ2-7
TGTGCAAGTCGCTCCCTGTTGAGGGGGAAGAACCACGAGCAGTACTTC	CASRSLLRGKNHEQYF	16	.	.	TRBV12-2	TRBJ2-7
TGTGCCACCAGCAGGCCCTATAGCAATCAGCCCCAGCATTTT	CATSRPYSNQPQHF	14	.	.	TRBV15	TRBJ1-5